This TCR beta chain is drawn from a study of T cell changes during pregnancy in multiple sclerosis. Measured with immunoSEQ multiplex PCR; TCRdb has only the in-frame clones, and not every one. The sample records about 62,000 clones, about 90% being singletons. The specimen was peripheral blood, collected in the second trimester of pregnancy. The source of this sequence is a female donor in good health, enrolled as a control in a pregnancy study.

CDR3 bases: TGTGCCAGCAGCCAAGATACAGGGCCCGGAAACACCATATATTTT. This translates into CASSQDTGPGNTIYF. The chain couples TRBV4-2 to TRBJ1-3, with a possible D match to TRBD1 (6 bases). The ends were cut back, 0 bases at V and 4 bases at J, with 10 bases in the middle. The CDR3 sequence is 15 residues long. The germline gives CDR1 LGHNA, CDR2 YNFKEQ.